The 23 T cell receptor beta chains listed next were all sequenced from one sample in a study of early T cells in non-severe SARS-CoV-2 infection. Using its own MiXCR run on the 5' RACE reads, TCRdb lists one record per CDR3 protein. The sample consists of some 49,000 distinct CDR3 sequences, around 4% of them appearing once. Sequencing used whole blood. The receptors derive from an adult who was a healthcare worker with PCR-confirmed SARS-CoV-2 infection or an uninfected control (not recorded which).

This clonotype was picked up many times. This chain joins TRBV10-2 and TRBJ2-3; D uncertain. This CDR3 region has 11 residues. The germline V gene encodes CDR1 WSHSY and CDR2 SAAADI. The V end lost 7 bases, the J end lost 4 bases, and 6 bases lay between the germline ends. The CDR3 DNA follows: TGCGCCAGCAAGGAATCAGATACGCAGTATTTT. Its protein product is CASKESDTQYF.

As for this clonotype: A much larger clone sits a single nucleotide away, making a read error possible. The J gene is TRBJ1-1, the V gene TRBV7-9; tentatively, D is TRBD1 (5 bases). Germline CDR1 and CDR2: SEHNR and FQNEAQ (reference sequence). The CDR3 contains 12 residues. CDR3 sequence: CVSSFDSTEAFF. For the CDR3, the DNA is TGTGTCAGCAGCTTTGACAGCACTGAAGCTTTCTTT.

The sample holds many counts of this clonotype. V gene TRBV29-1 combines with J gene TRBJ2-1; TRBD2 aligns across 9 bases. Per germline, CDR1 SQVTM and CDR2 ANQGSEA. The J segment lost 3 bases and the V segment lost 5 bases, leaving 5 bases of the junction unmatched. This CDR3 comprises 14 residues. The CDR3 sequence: CSVPTREGYNEQFF. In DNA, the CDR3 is TGCAGCGTTCCGACGCGGGAGGGCTACAATGAGCAGTTCTTC.

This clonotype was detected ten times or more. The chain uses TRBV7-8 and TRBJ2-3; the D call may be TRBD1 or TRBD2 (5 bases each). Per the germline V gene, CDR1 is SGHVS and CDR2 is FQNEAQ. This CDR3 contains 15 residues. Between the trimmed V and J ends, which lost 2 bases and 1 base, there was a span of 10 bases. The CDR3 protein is CASSLRRGGTDTQYF. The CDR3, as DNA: TGTGCCAGCAGCTTAAGACGGGGCGGCACAGATACGCAGTATTTT.

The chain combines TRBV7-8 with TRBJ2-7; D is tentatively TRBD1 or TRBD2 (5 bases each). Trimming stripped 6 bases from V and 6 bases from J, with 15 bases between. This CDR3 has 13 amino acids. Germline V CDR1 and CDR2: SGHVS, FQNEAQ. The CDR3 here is CASSYGTLFEQYF. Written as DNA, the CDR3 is TGTGCCAGCAGTTACGGGACCCTCTTCGAGCAGTACTTC.

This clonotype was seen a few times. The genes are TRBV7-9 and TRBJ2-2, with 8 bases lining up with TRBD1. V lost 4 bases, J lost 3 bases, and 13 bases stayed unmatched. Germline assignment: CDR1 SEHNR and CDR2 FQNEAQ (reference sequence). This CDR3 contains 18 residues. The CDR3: CASSSSAGGIRHTGELFF. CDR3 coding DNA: TGTGCCAGCAGCTCCTCCGCAGGGGGCATACGACACACCGGGGAGCTGTTTTTT.

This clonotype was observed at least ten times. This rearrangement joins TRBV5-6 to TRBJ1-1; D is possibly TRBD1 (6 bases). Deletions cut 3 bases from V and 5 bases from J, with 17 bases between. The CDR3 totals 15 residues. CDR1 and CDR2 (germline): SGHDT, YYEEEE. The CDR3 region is CASSWGPQGGTEAFF. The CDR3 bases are TGTGCCAGCAGCTGGGGGCCCCAGGGTGGTACTGAAGCTTTCTTT.

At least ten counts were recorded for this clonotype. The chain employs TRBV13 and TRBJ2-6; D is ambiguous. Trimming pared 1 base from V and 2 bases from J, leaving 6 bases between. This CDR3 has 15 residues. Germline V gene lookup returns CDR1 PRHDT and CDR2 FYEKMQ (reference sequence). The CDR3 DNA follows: TGTGCCAGCAGCTTAGACCGAGCTGGGGCCAACGTCCTGACTTTC. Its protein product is CASSLDRAGANVLTF.

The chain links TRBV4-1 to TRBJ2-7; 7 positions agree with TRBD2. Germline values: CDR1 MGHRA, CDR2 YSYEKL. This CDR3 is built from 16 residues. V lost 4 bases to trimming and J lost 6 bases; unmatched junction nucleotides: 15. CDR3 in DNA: TGCGCCAGCAGCCTTTTGACGGGACTACCACCGCGCGAGCAGTACTTC. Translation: CASSLLTGLPPREQYF.

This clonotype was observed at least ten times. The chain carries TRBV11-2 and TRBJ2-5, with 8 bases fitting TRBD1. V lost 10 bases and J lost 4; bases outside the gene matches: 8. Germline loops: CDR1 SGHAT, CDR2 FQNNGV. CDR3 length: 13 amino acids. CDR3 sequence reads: CATRVTGVETQYF. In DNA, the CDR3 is TGTGCCACCCGCGTGACAGGGGTAGAGACCCAGTACTTC.

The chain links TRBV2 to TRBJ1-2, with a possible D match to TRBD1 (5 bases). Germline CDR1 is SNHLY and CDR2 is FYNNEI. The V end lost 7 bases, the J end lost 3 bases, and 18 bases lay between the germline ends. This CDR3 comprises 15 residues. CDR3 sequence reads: CASKRDRNSDYGYTF. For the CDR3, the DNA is TGTGCCAGCAAAAGGGACCGGAATTCGGACTATGGCTACACCTTC.

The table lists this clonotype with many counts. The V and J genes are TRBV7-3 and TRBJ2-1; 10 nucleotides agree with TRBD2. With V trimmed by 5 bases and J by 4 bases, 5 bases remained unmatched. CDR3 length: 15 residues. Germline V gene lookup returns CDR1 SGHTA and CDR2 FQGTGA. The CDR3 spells CASSPIAGGYNEQFF. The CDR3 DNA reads TGTGCCAGCAGCCCCATAGCGGGGGGATACAATGAGCAGTTCTTC.

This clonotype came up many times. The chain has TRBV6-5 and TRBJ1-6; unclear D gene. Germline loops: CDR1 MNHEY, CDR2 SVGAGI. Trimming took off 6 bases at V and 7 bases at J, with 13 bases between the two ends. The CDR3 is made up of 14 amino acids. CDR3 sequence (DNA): TGTGCCAGCAGAGCTCCCCCGCGGAATTCACCCCTCCACTTT. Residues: CASRAPPRNSPLHF.

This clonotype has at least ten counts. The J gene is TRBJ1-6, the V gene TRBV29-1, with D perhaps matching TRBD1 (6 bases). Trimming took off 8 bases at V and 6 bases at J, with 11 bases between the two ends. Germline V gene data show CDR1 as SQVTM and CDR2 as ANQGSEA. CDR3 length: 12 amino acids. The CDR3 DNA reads TGCAGCCCACCAGGGGTTAATTCACCCCTCCACTTT. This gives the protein CSPPGVNSPLHF. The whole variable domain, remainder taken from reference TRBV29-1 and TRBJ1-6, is SAVISQKPSRDICQRGTSLTIQCQVDSQVTMMFWYRQQPGQSLTLIATANQGSEATYESGFVIDKFPISRPNLTFSTLTVSNMSPEDSSIYLCSPPGVNSPLHFGNGTRLTVT.

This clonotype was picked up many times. The DNA for the CDR3 is TGTGCCAGTAGTATAAGGGGGCAGACTTTCGACGAGCAGTACTTC. This sequence encodes CASSIRGQTFDEQYF. This chain uses TRBV19 with TRBJ2-7; TRBD1 aligns across 7 bases. This CDR3 comprises 15 residues. Germline V gene data show CDR1 as LNHDA and CDR2 as SQIVND (reference sequence). Trimming cost V 2 bases and J 5 bases; bases outside gene matches: 9.

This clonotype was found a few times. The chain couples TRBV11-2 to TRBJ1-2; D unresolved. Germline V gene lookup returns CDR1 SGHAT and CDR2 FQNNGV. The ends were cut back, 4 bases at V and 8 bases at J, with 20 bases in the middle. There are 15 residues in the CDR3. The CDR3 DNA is TGTGCCAGCAGCTCTTCAACGACACAACGAGGCGGCTACACCTTC. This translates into CASSSSTTQRGGYTF. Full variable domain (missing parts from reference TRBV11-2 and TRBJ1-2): EAGVAQSPRYKIIEKRQSVAFWCNPISGHATLYWYQQILGQGPKLLIQFQNNGVVDDSQLPKDRFSAERLKGVDSTLKIQPAKLEDSAVYLCASSSSTTQRGGYTFGSGTRLTVV.

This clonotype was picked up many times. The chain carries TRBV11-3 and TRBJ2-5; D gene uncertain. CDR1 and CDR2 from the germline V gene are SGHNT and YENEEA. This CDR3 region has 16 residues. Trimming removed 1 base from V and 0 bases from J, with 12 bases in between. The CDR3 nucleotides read TGTGCCAGCAGCTTAGGCGGCACGAAGTACCAAGAGACCCAGTACTTC. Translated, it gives CASSLGGTKYQETQYF.

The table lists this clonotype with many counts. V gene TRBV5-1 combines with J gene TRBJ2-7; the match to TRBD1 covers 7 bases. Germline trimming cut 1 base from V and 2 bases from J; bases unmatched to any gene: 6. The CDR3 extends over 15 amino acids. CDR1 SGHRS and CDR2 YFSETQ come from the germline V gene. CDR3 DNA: TGCGCCAGCAGCTTGCAAACAGGGGCAACCTACGAGCAGTACTTC. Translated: CASSLQTGATYEQYF.

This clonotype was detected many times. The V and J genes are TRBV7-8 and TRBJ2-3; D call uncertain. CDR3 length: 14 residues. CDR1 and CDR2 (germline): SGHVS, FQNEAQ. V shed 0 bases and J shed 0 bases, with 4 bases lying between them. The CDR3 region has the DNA TGTGCCAGCAGCTTAGCCAGAAGCACAGATACGCAGTATTTT. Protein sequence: CASSLARSTDTQYF.

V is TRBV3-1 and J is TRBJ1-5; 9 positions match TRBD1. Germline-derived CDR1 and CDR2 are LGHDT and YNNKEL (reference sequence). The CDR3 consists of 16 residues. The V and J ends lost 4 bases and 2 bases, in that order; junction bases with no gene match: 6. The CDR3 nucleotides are TGTGCCAGCAGCCCAACAGGGGGCAGAGGCAATCAGCCCCAGCATTTT. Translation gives CASSPTGGRGNQPQHF.

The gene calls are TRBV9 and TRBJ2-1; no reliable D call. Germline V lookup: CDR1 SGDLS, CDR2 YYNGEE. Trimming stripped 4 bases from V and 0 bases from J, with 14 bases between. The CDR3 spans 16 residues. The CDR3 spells CASSSTIAPSYNEQFF. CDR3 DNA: TGTGCCAGCAGCTCCACAATAGCCCCCTCCTACAATGAGCAGTTCTTC.

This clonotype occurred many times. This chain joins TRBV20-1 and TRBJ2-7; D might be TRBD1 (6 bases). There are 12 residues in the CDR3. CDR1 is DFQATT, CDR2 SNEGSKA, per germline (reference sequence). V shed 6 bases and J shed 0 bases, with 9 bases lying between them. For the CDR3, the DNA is TGCAGTGCCGGGGACAACTCCTACGAGCAGTACTTC. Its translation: CSAGDNSYEQYF.

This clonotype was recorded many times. The CDR3 spells CASSTNRGNSPLHF. The CDR3 DNA is TGTGCCAGCAGCACTAACAGGGGTAATTCACCCCTCCACTTT. The chain uses TRBV7-2 and TRBJ1-6; 7 positions match TRBD1. CDR3 length equals 14 residues. Unmatched junction bases numbered 4, after V lost 5 bases and J lost 6 bases. Germline CDR1 is SGHTA and CDR2 is FQGNSA. Full variable domain (outside the CDR3, taken from reference TRBV7-2 and TRBJ1-6): GAGVSQSPSNKVTEKGKDVELRCDPISGHTALYWYRQSLGQGLEFLIYFQGNSAPDKSGLPSDRFSAERTGGSVSTLTIQRTQQEDSAVYLCASSTNRGNSPLHFGNGTRLTVT.